Presented here are 11 T cell receptor beta chains from one specimen sequenced in a study of blood T cell repertoires in COVID-19. Sequencing was performed with immunoSEQ multiplex PCR; in TCRdb, only in-frame clones are kept and a portion is missing. The sample contains hundreds of thousands of clones, around four fifths of which appear only once. The sequenced sample consisted of PBMCs or T cells enriched from blood (not recorded which). These receptors were taken from a woman between 40 and 55 years old who had been exposed to COVID-19.

The chain links TRBV15 to TRBJ1-1; perhaps TRBD1 as D (6 bases). CDR1 LNHNV and CDR2 YYDKDF come from the germline V gene (reference sequence). Trimming left V 3 bases short and J 0 bases short, with 11 bases between. The CDR3 spans 15 residues. The CDR3 DNA reads as TGTGCCACCAGCAGTGAACAGGGCTTGAACACTGAAGCTTTCTTT. It translates to CATSSEQGLNTEAFF.

This clone was seen a few times. The chain recombines TRBV6-6 with TRBJ1-5; unclear D gene. Germline V gives CDR1 MNHNY, CDR2 SVGAGI (reference sequence). The CDR3 extends over 15 amino acids. Deletions cut 2 bases from V and 5 bases from J, with 13 bases between. In DNA, the CDR3 is TGTGCCAGCAGTTACCGGCAGGCGAGAGATCAGCCCCAGCATTTT. Translation gives CASSYRQARDQPQHF.

This clone was counted a single time. V is TRBV7-2 and J is TRBJ2-1, with 11 bases that match TRBD2. This CDR3 is built from 15 residues. From germline, CDR1 is SGHTA and CDR2 FQGNSA. Trimming at V came to 5 bases and at J to 5 bases, leaving 5 bases not matched to a gene. CDR3 sequence: CASSVPGLADNEQFF. Here the CDR3 DNA reads TGTGCCAGCAGCGTACCGGGACTAGCGGACAATGAGCAGTTCTTC. Together with reference TRBV7-2 and TRBJ2-1, the CDR3 gives the full variable domain: GAGVSQSPSNKVTEKGKDVELRCDPISGHTALYWYRQSLGQGLEFLIYFQGNSAPDKSGLPSDRFSAERTGGSVSTLTIQRTQQEDSAVYLCASSVPGLADNEQFFGPGTRLTVL.

The genes are TRBV27 and TRBJ1-4, with D unclear. The V gene's germline CDR1 is MNHEY and CDR2 SMNVEV (reference sequence). V was cut by 3 bases and J by 0 bases, with 11 bases left in between. This CDR3 is 16 amino acids long. The CDR3 loop is CASSFWWAPTNEKLFF. Here the CDR3 DNA reads TGTGCCAGCAGTTTTTGGTGGGCACCAACTAATGAAAAACTGTTTTTT.

This clone came up once. The chain links TRBV18 to TRBJ2-2, with D possibly matching TRBD1 (6 bases). The germline CDR1 and CDR2 sequences are KGHSH and LQKENI. This CDR3 region has 14 residues. V lost 2 bases and J lost 5, with 9 bases in between. CDR3: CASSPDRLTGELFF. CDR3 DNA sequence: TGTGCCAGCTCACCAGACAGGTTGACCGGGGAGCTGTTTTTT. The full variable domain, in which reference TRBV18 and TRBJ2-2 provide the parts outside the CDR3, is NAGVMQNPRHLVRRRGQEARLRCSPMKGHSHVYWYRQLPEEGLKFMVYLQKENIIDESGMPKERFSAEFPKEGPSILRIQQVVRGDSAAYFCASSPDRLTGELFFGEGSRLTVL.

The J gene is TRBJ1-4, the V gene TRBV24-1; weak D call: TRBD1 (5 bases). The V end was cut by 4 bases, the J end by 7 bases, with 18 bases between. The CDR3 sequence is 16 residues long. Germline assignment: CDR1 KGHDR and CDR2 SFDVKD. CDR3 loop: CATSDVGPLRSEKLFF. CDR3 bases: TGTGCCACCAGTGACGTGGGGCCTTTAAGGAGTGAAAAACTGTTTTTT.

The chain uses TRBV28 and TRBJ2-1, with 8 bases aligning to TRBD2. Germline assignment: CDR1 MDHEN and CDR2 SYDVKM. Unmatched junction bases numbered 2, after V lost 7 bases and J lost 9 bases. This CDR3 comprises 11 residues. Written as DNA, the CDR3 is TGTGCCAGCATCGGGGGGGTTGAGCAGTTCTTC. The encoded protein is CASIGGVEQFF.

This clone was counted a single time. The genes are TRBV7-2 and TRBJ2-7; 9 bases are a match to TRBD2. Germline V gene sequence: CDR1 SGHTA, CDR2 FQGNSA. J was trimmed by 5 bases and V by 0 bases; bases with no gene match: 2. The CDR3 has 14 residues. The CDR3 reads CASSLAAGGDEQYF. The CDR3 DNA is TGTGCCAGCAGCTTAGCAGCGGGGGGCGACGAGCAGTACTTC. The complete variable domain, with remaining parts taken from reference TRBV7-2 and TRBJ2-7, reads GAGVSQSPSNKVTEKGKDVELRCDPISGHTALYWYRQSLGQGLEFLIYFQGNSAPDKSGLPSDRFSAERTGGSVSTLTIQRTQQEDSAVYLCASSLAAGGDEQYFGPGTRLTVT.

This clone is a singleton in its sample. The CDR3 sequence is CATRIQGSTYEQYF. The CDR3 DNA reads as TGTGCCACGCGAATCCAGGGTAGCACCTACGAGCAGTACTTC. The chain employs TRBV10-3 and TRBJ2-7, with D maybe TRBD1 (5 bases). There are 14 residues in the CDR3. Germline-derived CDR1 and CDR2 are ENHRY and SYGVKD. Between the trimmed V and J ends, which lost 10 bases and 2 bases, there was a span of 18 bases.

The gene calls are TRBV7-2 and TRBJ2-5; possibly TRBD1 for D (6 bases). CDR1 and CDR2 (germline): SGHTA, FQGNSA. Between the trimmed V and J ends, which lost 2 bases and 2 bases, there was a span of 12 bases. The CDR3 consists of 15 residues. CDR3 DNA sequence: TGTGCCAGCAGCTTATACGGACAGCAACAAGAGACCCAGTACTTC. Its protein is CASSLYGQQQETQYF. Combining the CDR3 with reference TRBV7-2 and TRBJ2-5 gives the whole variable domain GAGVSQSPSNKVTEKGKDVELRCDPISGHTALYWYRQSLGQGLEFLIYFQGNSAPDKSGLPSDRFSAERTGGSVSTLTIQRTQQEDSAVYLCASSLYGQQQETQYFGPGTRLLVL.

The chain uses TRBV19 and TRBJ1-2; 9 bases match TRBD1. Looked up from germline, CDR1 is LNHDA and CDR2 is SQIVND (reference sequence). J lost 4 bases, V lost 5 bases, and 5 bases had no gene match. The CDR3 contains 14 residues. This CDR3 reads CASSSTGGGYGYTF. DNA for the CDR3: TGTGCCAGTAGTTCTACAGGGGGCGGCTATGGCTACACCTTC.